The 20 T cell receptor beta chains presented below share a single source sample, sequenced in a study of blood T cell repertoires in COVID-19. Sequenced by immunoSEQ multiplex PCR; TCRdb stores in-frame clones only, minus some. Counted here are about 480,000 clones, about 88% occurring once; the ten biggest clones make up approximately 8.3%. The sample taken for sequencing was PBMCs or T cells enriched from blood (not recorded which). The receptor set was obtained from a woman in her fifties or sixties who had recovered from COVID-19.

V gene TRBV9 combines with J gene TRBJ1-6, with D perhaps matching TRBD1 (5 bases). V lost 0 bases, J lost 4 bases, and 5 bases lay in between. Germline CDR1 SGDLS, CDR2 YYNGEE. The CDR3 length is 14 residues. The DNA of the CDR3 is TGTGCCAGCAGCGTAGGACAGTATAATTCACCCCTCCACTTT. Protein sequence: CASSVGQYNSPLHF.

This sequence joins TRBV11-2 and TRBJ1-5, with D unclear. Per the germline V gene, CDR1 is SGHAT and CDR2 is FQNNGV. V dropped 2 bases and J dropped 3 bases, with 11 bases sitting between them. The CDR3 sequence is 15 residues long. This CDR3 reads CASSLLGSPNQPQHF. In DNA form, the CDR3 reads TGTGCCAGCAGCTTACTAGGGAGCCCCAATCAGCCCCAGCATTTT.

The chain links TRBV5-4 to TRBJ2-7; D gene ambiguous. V was clipped by 4 bases and J by 5 bases, with 19 bases between them. Germline values: CDR1 SGHNT, CDR2 YYREEE (reference sequence). There are 15 residues in the CDR3. The DNA for the CDR3 is TGTGCCAGCAGCCCATCAAGATGGGTCAGCGACGAGCAGTACTTC. Amino acids: CASSPSRWVSDEQYF.

The chain employs TRBV9 and TRBJ2-7, with a possible D match to TRBD1 (6 bases). V was shortened by 3 bases and J by 6 bases, with 16 bases between the two germline ends. This CDR3 region has 14 residues. Germline CDR1 and CDR2: SGDLS and YYNGEE. CDR3 bases: TGTGCCAGCAGCGCGACTTCAGGGGTTGCCGAGCAGTACTTC. This codes for CASSATSGVAEQYF.

J is TRBJ2-4 and V is TRBV4-1; the D gene is possibly TRBD2 (6 bases). The CDR3 extends over 15 amino acids. Germline V lookup: CDR1 MGHRA, CDR2 YSYEKL. Trimming removed 0 bases from V and 7 bases from J, with 13 bases in between. The chain's CDR3 is CASSQDRGTHNIQYF. CDR3 bases: TGCGCCAGCAGCCAAGATCGGGGGACCCATAACATTCAGTACTTC.

This clone was found many times. This rearrangement joins TRBV10-3 to TRBJ2-7; possibly TRBD1 for D (5 bases). This CDR3 has 12 residues. The V and J ends lost 11 bases and 5 bases respectively, with 16 bases between them. Germline V CDR1 and CDR2: ENHRY, SYGVKD. The DNA for the CDR3 is TGTGCCTTCCTTACCAGGGTTAACGAGCAGTACGTC. As protein: CAFLTRVNEQYV.

J is TRBJ1-2 and V is TRBV7-8, with D maybe TRBD1 (6 bases). Between the trimmed V and J ends, which lost 0 bases and 5 bases, there was a span of 10 bases. This CDR3 spans 14 amino acids. The germline gives CDR1 SGHVS, CDR2 FQNEAQ. In nucleotides, the CDR3 is TGTGCCAGCAGCTTAGCCCAACAGGGTTATGGCTACACCTTC. Residues: CASSLAQQGYGYTF.

The gene calls are TRBV19 and TRBJ1-5; 8 bases are shared with TRBD1. Trimming cost V 5 bases and J 7 bases; bases outside gene matches: 10. The CDR3 has 15 residues. CDR1 LNHDA and CDR2 SQIVND come from the germline V gene (reference sequence). DNA of the CDR3: TGTGCCAGTAGTGGCATGGGCAGGGGGCGACAGCCCCAGCATTTT. Protein: CASSGMGRGRQPQHF.

Remarks on this clone: A junction boundary mismatches the germline segment, possibly from a read error. The genes are TRBV5-6 and TRBJ1-4; D ambiguous. The CDR3 is 11 residues long. Germline lookup yields CDR1 SGHDT and CDR2 YYEEEE. Here the CDR3 reads CASSSNQKLFF. The CDR3 bases are TGTGCCAGCAGCTCTAATCAAAAACTGTTTTTT.

V gene TRBV5-1 combines with J gene TRBJ1-1, with a tentative D call TRBD1 (5 bases). Germline V gives CDR1 SGHRS, CDR2 YFSETQ. V was shortened by 4 bases and J by 1 base, with 14 bases between the two germline ends. The CDR3 loop spans 15 amino acids. The CDR3 loop reads CASSPGRGTNTEAFF. The DNA of the CDR3 is TGCGCCAGCAGCCCGGGGAGGGGCACGAACACTGAAGCTTTCTTT.

The CDR3 sequence: CASSARGGNEKLFF. CDR3 bases: TGTGCCAGCAGCGCAAGAGGGGGTAATGAAAAACTGTTTTTT. V is TRBV9 and J is TRBJ1-4, with D maybe TRBD1 (6 bases). The CDR3 contains 14 residues. Per the germline V gene, CDR1 is SGDLS and CDR2 is YYNGEE. V was shortened by 3 bases and J by 4 bases, with 10 bases between the two germline ends.

This clone was observed a single time. The chain couples TRBV18 to TRBJ2-7; D may be TRBD1 (6 bases). The CDR3 covers 14 residues. Germline CDR1 is KGHSH and CDR2 is LQKENI. The V and J ends lost 5 bases and 2 bases respectively, with 13 bases between them. CDR3 protein: CASSALQGPYEQYF. The CDR3 DNA sequence: TGTGCCAGCTCAGCCTTACAGGGTCCCTACGAGCAGTACTTC.

V and J are TRBV25-1 and TRBJ2-7; the match to TRBD1 covers 12 bases. V shed 5 bases, J shed 2 bases, and the junction held 7 bases outside the gene matches. Looked up from germline, CDR1 is MGHDK and CDR2 is SYGVNS. The CDR3 spans 16 residues. The CDR3 reads CASSPPGTGGAYEQYF. The CDR3 region has the DNA TGTGCCAGCAGTCCCCCCGGGACAGGGGGCGCCTACGAGCAGTACTTC.

This rearrangement joins TRBV19 to TRBJ2-5; D is perhaps TRBD2 (6 bases). The CDR3 runs to 14 residues. V lost 6 bases and J 9 bases, leaving 20 bases between the germline ends. Germline loops: CDR1 LNHDA, CDR2 SQIVND (reference sequence). This CDR3 is CASSAQSMGEAQYF. CDR3 nucleotide sequence: TGTGCCAGTAGCGCTCAATCGATGGGGGAGGCCCAGTACTTC.

The chain is built from TRBV6-4 and TRBJ2-3, with 7 bases that match TRBD1. The CDR3 is made up of 15 amino acids. Germline loops: CDR1 MRHNA, CDR2 SNTAGT. Trimming took 2 bases from V and 5 from J; bases not matched to a gene: 7. CDR3 amino acids: CASSDPGQQLDTQYF. The CDR3 DNA reads as TGTGCCAGCAGTGACCCGGGACAGCAGCTAGATACGCAGTATTTT.

This chain uses TRBV27 with TRBJ1-5; 8 positions agree with TRBD1. CDR1 and CDR2 from the germline V gene are MNHEY and SMNVEV (reference sequence). J was trimmed by 1 base and V by 6 bases; bases with no gene match: 11. CDR3 length: 17 amino acids. CDR3 loop: CASSEDRGRGSNQPQHF. Here the CDR3 DNA reads TGTGCCAGCAGCGAAGACAGGGGCCGAGGGAGCAATCAGCCCCAGCATTTT.

The chain has TRBV28 and TRBJ1-5, with D possibly TRBD1 on 6 matching bases. Germline V gene sequence: CDR1 MDHEN, CDR2 SYDVKM. Trimming took off 3 bases at V and 7 bases at J, with 13 bases between the two ends. The CDR3 has 14 amino acids. CDR3 sequence: CASSLGGLGQPQHF. The CDR3 DNA is TGTGCCAGCAGTTTGGGGGGGCTTGGGCAGCCCCAGCATTTT.

V and J are TRBV9 and TRBJ1-5; TRBD1 aligns across 9 bases. V lost 4 bases, J lost 3 bases, and 5 bases stayed unmatched. The CDR3 extends over 15 amino acids. Germline loops: CDR1 SGDLS, CDR2 YYNGEE. CDR3 coding DNA: TGTGCCAGCAGCTCACAGGGGGCGACCAATCAGCCCCAGCATTTT. It translates to CASSSQGATNQPQHF.

This clone showed up just once. This rearrangement joins TRBV3-1 (or the pseudogene TRBV3-2) to TRBJ2-3; 11 bases are a match to TRBD2. The J segment lost 2 bases and the V segment lost 0 bases, leaving 4 bases of the junction unmatched. Germline CDR1 reads LGHDT; CDR2 reads YNNKEL (reference sequence). CDR3 length equals 17 residues. The CDR3: CASSQENSGGATDTQYF. For the CDR3, the DNA is TGTGCCAGCAGCCAAGAGAATAGCGGGGGGGCCACAGATACGCAGTATTTT.

The chain carries TRBV6-5 and TRBJ1-2, with 7 positions matching TRBD1. This CDR3 region has 14 residues. The J segment lost 4 bases and the V segment lost 5 bases, leaving 7 bases of the junction unmatched. Per germline, CDR1 MNHEY and CDR2 SVGAGI. CDR3 region: CASSQRGQAYGYTF. The DNA for the CDR3 is TGTGCCAGCAGTCAACGTGGACAGGCCTATGGCTACACCTTC.